This TCR beta chain was profiled in a study of beta chain features in type 1 diabetes. Regarding the study as a whole: Patients' naive, central memory and regulatory TCRB repertoires appeared more alike than those of healthy donors.

Trimming took 3 bases from V and 8 from J, leaving 13 bases between them. The V gene's germline CDR1 is ENHRY and CDR2 SYGVKD. The CDR3 sequence is 13 residues long. The whole isolated RNA underwent reverse transcription, so sequencing captured expressed TCRB transcripts. The assay was immunoSEQ multiplex PCR, and TCRdb's table has in-frame clones only and misses some. The table lists about 320,000 clones, 13% to 15% of them singletons. Concerning this clone: The antigen is not known.

The chain has TRBV10-3 and TRBJ1-2; D might be TRBD1 (5 bases). The clonotype was recovered from a man aged 30-40 years in good health. What was sequenced was central memory CD4+ T cells from blood. The CDR3 DNA follows: TGTGCCATCAGTGAAATTCTGGGACGCGGCTACACCTTC. Its translation: CAISEILGRGYTF.